The 7 T cell receptor beta chains presented below share a single source sample, sequenced in a study of cytomegalovirus exposure and HLA in healthy donors. PCR primers comprised 60 Vbeta and 13 Jbeta primers. Assay used: immunoSEQ multiplex PCR; TCRdb lists only in-frame clones, some missing. The table has under 200,000 clones, approximately 77% seen once. Material for sequencing was PBMCs. These TCRs come from a man aged 25 to 40 in good health and CMV-seropositive.

This sequence joins TRBV29-1 and TRBJ1-5; tentatively, D is TRBD1 (5 bases). From germline, CDR1 is SQVTM and CDR2 ANQGSEA. V gave up 6 bases and J gave up 5 bases, with 14 bases separating them. The CDR3 sequence is 13 residues long. The CDR3 DNA is TGCAGCGTGCGGGCGGGGCTGGATCAGCCCCAGCATTTT. This sequence encodes CSVRAGLDQPQHF.

The CDR3 spells CASSEAGQRGRPGELFF. CDR3 sequence (DNA): TGCGCCAGCAGTGAGGCGGGACAGCGCGGGAGGCCCGGGGAGCTGTTTTTT. This chain connects TRBV10-1 to TRBJ2-2, with D possibly being TRBD2 (8 bases). The length of the CDR3 is 17 residues. V was shortened by 2 bases and J by 6 bases, with 19 bases between the two germline ends. CDR1 and CDR2 (germline): WNHNN, SYGVQD (reference sequence).

J is TRBJ2-3 and V is TRBV10-2; D perhaps matches TRBD2 (5 bases). Trimming shortened V by 0 bases and J by 2 bases, and 12 bases separated the two germline ends. Germline-derived CDR1 and CDR2 are WSHSY and SAAADI. The CDR3 loop spans 16 amino acids. The CDR3 loop is CASSESKLGDTDTQYF. CDR3 coding DNA: TGCGCCAGCAGTGAGTCTAAGCTGGGAGACACAGATACGCAGTATTTT.

The rearrangement links TRBV5-5 to TRBJ2-7, with D perhaps TRBD2 (5 bases). Germline-derived CDR1 and CDR2 are SGHKS and YYEKEE (reference sequence). V was pared by 4 bases and J by 2 bases, with 10 bases between. The CDR3 totals 13 residues. Here the CDR3 reads CASSLGVAYEQYF. As DNA, the CDR3 is TGTGCCAGCAGCCTCGGGGTGGCCTACGAGCAGTACTTC.

The chain combines TRBV6-1 with TRBJ1-2; 9 positions agree with TRBD1. Unmatched junction bases numbered 3, after V lost 3 bases and J lost 4 bases. CDR1 MNHNS and CDR2 SASEGT come from the germline V gene. The CDR3 extends over 14 amino acids. CDR3 residues: CASSEGQGIYGYTF. The CDR3 nucleotides are TGTGCCAGCAGTGAGGGACAGGGAATCTATGGCTACACCTTC.

The rearrangement links TRBV30 to TRBJ2-7; 7 nucleotides match TRBD1. J lost 4 bases, V lost 2 bases, and 14 bases had no gene match. This CDR3 is built from 16 residues. Germline loops: CDR1 GTSNPN, CDR2 SVGIG (reference sequence). This CDR3 reads CAWSNLPRQGGYEQYF. The CDR3 DNA sequence: TGTGCCTGGAGTAACTTGCCGAGACAGGGTGGTTACGAGCAGTACTTC. The full variable domain, its missing parts supplied by reference TRBV30 and TRBJ2-7, is SQTIHQWPATLVQPVGSPLSLECTVEGTSNPNLYWYRQAAGRGLQLLFYSVGIGQISSEVPQNLSASRPQDRQFILSSKKLLLSDSGFYLCAWSNLPRQGGYEQYFGPGTRLTVT.

CDR3 amino acids: CASSSPRTGAYEQYF. DNA for the CDR3: TGTGCCAGCTCTTCCCCCCGGACAGGAGCCTACGAGCAGTACTTC. The V and J genes are TRBV2 and TRBJ2-7; 7 bases match TRBD1. Germline V CDR1 and CDR2: SNHLY, FYNNEI. The CDR3 sequence is 15 residues long. Unmatched junction bases numbered 12, after V lost 8 bases and J lost 2 bases.